Each of the 21 T cell receptor beta chains below was sequenced from the same sample in a study of Ad26.COV2.S vaccination and SARS-CoV-2 variants. Libraries were prepared by immunoSEQ multiplex PCR; TCRdb keeps only in-frame clonotypes and omits some of them. Among about 320,000 clones listed, about nine tenths were seen once. Treatment here: about 20 received Ad26.COV2.S at low or high dose, single or two shots; five or six received placebo; per-sample allocation not given. Vaccine and placebo recipients were sampled on day 63 after the first injection. The sample in question was peripheral blood, obtained in a trial of Ad26.COV2.S vaccine versus placebo. The receptors derive from a person aged 18-65 years who received the Ad26.COV2.S COVID-19 vaccine or a placebo.

The CDR3 DNA follows: TGTGCCCCTGGGGCATCAAGGGGTGGCTACACCTTC. This translates into CAPGASRGGYTF. The chain combines TRBV24-1 with TRBJ1-2; D may be TRBD1 (5 bases). Trimming stripped 12 bases from V and 7 bases from J, with 17 bases between. The CDR3 covers 12 residues. Germline V lookup: CDR1 KGHDR, CDR2 SFDVKD.

The J gene is TRBJ2-5, the V gene TRBV15, with D possibly matching TRBD1 (6 bases). CDR3 length: 13 amino acids. V was cut by 5 bases and J by 5 bases, with 12 bases left in between. The germline V gene has CDR1 LNHNV and CDR2 YYDKDF (reference sequence). In DNA form, the CDR3 reads TGTGCCACCAGCCCCCGCCAGGGGGAGACCCAGTACTTC. Protein sequence: CATSPRQGETQYF.

The gene calls are TRBV27 and TRBJ2-6; 9 positions agree with TRBD1. CDR1 and CDR2 (germline): MNHEY, SMNVEV (reference sequence). The CDR3 loop spans 20 amino acids. V lost 4 bases, J lost 0 bases, and 13 bases stayed unmatched. CDR3 nucleotides: TGTGCCAGCAGTTCCAACGTCCCGGGACAGGGATTCTCTGGGGCCAACGTCCTGACTTTC. It codes for CASSSNVPGQGFSGANVLTF.

This CDR3 is CASSLALADLAGVGVQFF. The CDR3 coding sequence is TGTGCCAGCAGCTTAGCATTAGCGGACCTAGCGGGAGTTGGTGTGCAGTTCTTC. The chain joins TRBV13 to TRBJ2-1, with 10 bases lining up with TRBD2. Germline trimming cut 1 base from V and 12 bases from J; bases unmatched to any gene: 18. The germline V gene has CDR1 PRHDT and CDR2 FYEKMQ (reference sequence). The CDR3 loop spans 18 amino acids.

V usage is TRBV27 and J usage is TRBJ1-6, with D perhaps matching TRBD1 (6 bases). CDR1 and CDR2 from the germline V gene are MNHEY and SMNVEV (reference sequence). The CDR3 has 13 residues. Deletions cut 8 bases from V and 11 bases from J, with 16 bases between. This CDR3 is CASSVQGITPLHF. In DNA form, the CDR3 reads TGTGCCAGCTCGGTACAGGGAATTACACCCCTCCACTTT.

The chain joins TRBV7-2 to TRBJ2-7; the D is unclear. Germline CDR1 is SGHTA and CDR2 is FQGNSA. This CDR3 comprises 12 residues. Deletions cut 3 bases from V and 3 bases from J, with 6 bases between. CDR3 bases: TGTGCCAGCAGCTTCGACCACTACGAGCAGTACTTC. It specifies CASSFDHYEQYF. The full variable domain, in which reference TRBV7-2 and TRBJ2-7 provide the parts outside the CDR3, is GAGVSQSPSNKVTEKGKDVELRCDPISGHTALYWYRQSLGQGLEFLIYFQGNSAPDKSGLPSDRFSAERTGGSVSTLTIQRTQQEDSAVYLCASSFDHYEQYFGPGTRLTVT.

The chain carries TRBV7-2 and TRBJ2-3; TRBD2 agrees at 7 bases. CDR1 SGHTA and CDR2 FQGNSA come from the germline V gene. The CDR3 has 15 amino acids. Trimming removed 3 bases from V and 0 bases from J; junction bases left unmatched: 3. This chain's CDR3 is CASSLAGVSTDTQYF. The CDR3 bases are TGTGCCAGCAGCTTGGCGGGAGTCAGCACAGATACGCAGTATTTT.

In its sample, this clone was seen once. The gene calls are TRBV11-3 and TRBJ1-1; D is undetermined. Per germline, CDR1 SGHNT and CDR2 YENEEA. This CDR3 is 12 amino acids long. V dropped 4 bases and J dropped 4 bases, with 7 bases sitting between them. The CDR3 loop is CASSSIGTEAFF. In DNA, the CDR3 is TGTGCCAGCAGCTCGATCGGCACTGAAGCTTTCTTT.

The chain carries TRBV7-9 and TRBJ2-3; D might be TRBD2 (6 bases). The CDR3 is 15 amino acids. Germline V gene sequence: CDR1 SEHNR, CDR2 FQNEAQ (reference sequence). Trimming stripped 3 bases from V and 2 bases from J, with 12 bases between. CDR3 bases: TGTGCCAGCAGCTTTGGGGACTGGTACACAGATACGCAGTATTTT. Amino acid sequence: CASSFGDWYTDTQYF.

The gene calls are TRBV6-2 or TRBV6-3 and TRBJ2-1, with TRBD1 identical over 9 bases. The CDR3 totals 15 residues. The germline CDR1 and CDR2 sequences are MNHEY and SVGEGT. V gave up 5 bases and J gave up 2 bases; unmatched junction bases: 4. CDR3 in amino acids: CASSPGTGTYNEQFF. The CDR3 nucleotides read TGTGCCAGCAGTCCCGGGACAGGGACCTACAATGAGCAGTTCTTC.

The table lists this clone with a few counts. The chain combines TRBV11-3 with TRBJ2-3; maybe TRBD2 (6 bases). This CDR3 contains 15 residues. Per the germline V gene, CDR1 is SGHNT and CDR2 is YENEEA. The V gene lost 0 bases and the J gene lost 0 bases, with 7 bases spanning the gap. The CDR3 region is CASSLDGTSTDTQYF. DNA for the CDR3: TGTGCCAGCAGCTTAGATGGGACTAGCACAGATACGCAGTATTTT.

V is TRBV4-1 and J is TRBJ1-2; D uncertain. Germline V gives CDR1 MGHRA, CDR2 YSYEKL. There are 14 residues in the CDR3. Trimming left V 4 bases short and J 7 bases short, with 16 bases between. CDR3 sequence: CASSPSPMSSGYTF. CDR3 coding DNA: TGCGCCAGCAGCCCCAGTCCCATGTCTTCTGGCTACACCTTC.

This chain's CDR3 is CASSRRSNQPQHF. CDR3 in DNA: TGTGCCAGCAGCCGACGGAGCAATCAGCCCCAGCATTTT. The V and J genes are TRBV12-3 or TRBV12-4 and TRBJ1-5; D call uncertain. CDR3 length equals 13 residues. The germline V and J ends were trimmed by 6 bases and 1 base, with 7 bases remaining between them.

The genes are TRBV2 and TRBJ1-4; the D is unclear. Germline values: CDR1 SNHLY, CDR2 FYNNEI. The CDR3 covers 14 residues. Deletions cut 4 bases from V and 6 bases from J, with 12 bases between. Here the CDR3 DNA reads TGTGCCAGCAGTGGAGGCCCGAGTCATGAAAAACTGTTTTTT. Translation: CASSGGPSHEKLFF.

The chain links TRBV28 to TRBJ1-3; TRBD1 matches 8 bases. Per germline, CDR1 MDHEN and CDR2 SYDVKM. The CDR3 consists of 16 residues. V trimming: 3 bases; J trimming: 4 bases; junction bases outside the gene matches: 8. CDR3 amino acids: CASSLSWTGLGNTIYF. CDR3 nucleotides: TGTGCCAGCAGTTTGAGCTGGACAGGGCTCGGAAACACCATATATTTT.

The chain combines TRBV12-3 or TRBV12-4 with TRBJ2-3; possibly TRBD2 for D (7 bases). Trimming shortened V by 7 bases and J by 5 bases, and 10 bases separated the two germline ends. The CDR3 contains 12 residues. The DNA for the CDR3 is TGTGCCAGCACCGGGGGGCAAGATACGCAGTATTTT. It translates to CASTGGQDTQYF.

The chain is built from TRBV5-4 and TRBJ1-2, with no clear D. This CDR3 spans 13 amino acids. CDR1 and CDR2 from the germline V gene are SGHNT and YYREEE (reference sequence). Trimming took off 4 bases at V and 6 bases at J, with 13 bases between the two ends. CDR3 in amino acids: CASSLLGGDGYTF. DNA for the CDR3: TGTGCCAGCAGCCTTCTAGGAGGCGATGGCTACACCTTC.

The genes are TRBV11-2 and TRBJ2-1; 7 bases align to TRBD1. Germline loops: CDR1 SGHAT, CDR2 FQNNGV. V lost 1 base and J lost 3; bases outside the gene matches: 3. The CDR3 consists of 15 residues. In DNA form, the CDR3 reads TGTGCCAGCAGCTTAGGAGGGGGCCGCTACAATGAGCAGTTCTTC. Its protein is CASSLGGGRYNEQFF.

The J gene is TRBJ1-2, the V gene TRBV5-4, with TRBD1 matching over 8 bases. Germline CDR1 is SGHNT and CDR2 is YYREEE (reference sequence). The J segment lost 7 bases and the V segment lost 3 bases, leaving 11 bases of the junction unmatched. CDR3 length: 15 amino acids. CDR3 DNA sequence: TGTGCCAGCAGCTCCGGGACAGGCCTTTGGTCTGGCTACACCTTC. Its translation is CASSSGTGLWSGYTF.

This chain uses TRBV14 with TRBJ2-7; D possibly corresponds to TRBD1 (6 bases). Germline CDR1 and CDR2: SGHDN and FVKESK. The V end lost 2 bases, the J end lost 7 bases, and 21 bases lay between the germline ends. The length of the CDR3 is 16 residues. The CDR3 reads CASSQTLTGLVMEQYF. The CDR3 nucleotides read TGTGCCAGCAGCCAAACCCTAACAGGGTTAGTTATGGAGCAGTACTTC.

The V gene is TRBV3-1 (or the pseudogene TRBV3-2), the J gene TRBJ2-6, with D possibly being TRBD2 (6 bases). Germline CDR1 and CDR2: LGHDT and YNNKEL (reference sequence). V gave up 4 bases and J gave up 2 bases, with 12 bases separating them. The CDR3 sequence is 16 residues long. CDR3 loop: CASSPGGMAGANVLTF. The CDR3 DNA sequence: TGTGCCAGCAGCCCCGGGGGTATGGCTGGGGCCAACGTCCTGACTTTC.